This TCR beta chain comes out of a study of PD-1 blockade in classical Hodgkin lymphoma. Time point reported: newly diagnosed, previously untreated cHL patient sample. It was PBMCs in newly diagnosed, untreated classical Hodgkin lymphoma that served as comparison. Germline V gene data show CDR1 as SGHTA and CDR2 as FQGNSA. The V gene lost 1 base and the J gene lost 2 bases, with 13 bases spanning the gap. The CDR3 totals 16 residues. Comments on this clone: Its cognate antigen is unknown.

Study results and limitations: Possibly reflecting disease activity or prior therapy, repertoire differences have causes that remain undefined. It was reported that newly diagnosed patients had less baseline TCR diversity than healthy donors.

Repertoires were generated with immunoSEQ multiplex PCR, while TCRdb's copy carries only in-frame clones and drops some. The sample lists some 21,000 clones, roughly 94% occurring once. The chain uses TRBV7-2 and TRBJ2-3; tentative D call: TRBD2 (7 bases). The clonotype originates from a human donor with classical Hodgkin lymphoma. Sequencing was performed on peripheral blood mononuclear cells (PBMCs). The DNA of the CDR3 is TGTGCCAGCAGCTTAGTTGGGGGGGCGGTCACAGATACGCAGTATTTT. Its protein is CASSLVGGAVTDTQYF.